The 26 T cell receptor beta chains below all came from one sample that was sequenced in a study of shared clonotypes between healthy human individuals. Data came from immunoSEQ multiplex PCR; TCRdb stores just in-frame clones and leaves some out. The sample shows just over 2,000,000 clones, 90% to 95% of them seen only once. The sequencing input was naive CD4+ T cells sorted from blood. Subset: CD45RA+ positively selected. Source of these receptors: a man aged 18 to 29 in good health.

This clone was seen only once. The chain has TRBV9 and TRBJ1-4; 9 positions match TRBD1. The J segment lost 8 bases and the V segment lost 4 bases, leaving 24 bases of the junction unmatched. This CDR3 is built from 20 residues. Germline lookup yields CDR1 SGDLS and CDR2 YYNGEE. The CDR3 reads CASSPSRDRERLGVREKLFF. The CDR3 region has the DNA TGTGCCAGCAGCCCATCCCGGGACAGGGAACGGTTGGGTGTCCGAGAAAAACTGTTTTTT. The variable domain in full, with the rest retrieved from reference TRBV9 and TRBJ1-4, is DSGVTQTPKHLITATGQRVTLRCSPRSGDLSVYWYQQSLDQGLQFLIQYYNGEERAKGNILERFSAQQFPDLHSELNLSSLELGDSALYFCASSPSRDRERLGVREKLFFGSGTQLSVL.

With regard to this clone: Other DNA sequences in this sample translate to the same CDR3. This chain links TRBV2 with TRBJ1-4; 7 nucleotides match TRBD1. CDR3 length equals 13 residues. CDR1 and CDR2 (germline): SNHLY, FYNNEI. Unmatched junction bases numbered 7, after V lost 7 bases and J lost 8 bases. The CDR3 reads CASTRQGGEKLFF. In nucleotides, the CDR3 is TGTGCCAGCACCCGACAGGGTGGAGAAAAACTGTTTTTT.

V and J are TRBV5-4 and TRBJ1-2; no clear D gene. Germline-derived CDR1 and CDR2 are SGHNT and YYREEE (reference sequence). This CDR3 contains 14 residues. Between the trimmed V and J ends, which lost 0 bases and 8 bases, there was a span of 14 bases. CDR3 nucleotide sequence: TGTGCCAGCAGCTTGGGACGTGGGAGTGGCGGCTACACCTTC. Translation: CASSLGRGSGGYTF.

The J gene is TRBJ2-1, the V gene TRBV5-4, with TRBD1 matching over 9 bases. This CDR3 is built from 16 residues. Trimming removed 4 bases from V and 4 bases from J; junction bases left unmatched: 9. Germline V gene lookup returns CDR1 SGHNT and CDR2 YYREEE (reference sequence). The CDR3 nucleotides read TGTGCCAGCAGCATACCGGGACAGGGAGTTTACAATGAGCAGTTCTTC. As protein: CASSIPGQGVYNEQFF. The full variable domain, with the rest looked up from reference TRBV5-4 and TRBJ2-1, is ETGVTQSPTHLIKTRGQQVTLRCSSQSGHNTVSWYQQALGQGPQFIFQYYREEENGRGNFPPRFSGLQFPNYSSELNVNALELDDSALYLCASSIPGQGVYNEQFFGPGTRLTVL.

This chain connects TRBV6-5 to TRBJ1-1; 11 positions agree with TRBD1. V was clipped by 5 bases and J by 4 bases; unmatched bases: 6. The length of the CDR3 is 15 residues. CDR1 and CDR2 from the germline V gene are MNHEY and SVGAGI. The CDR3: CASSRGQGAGTEAFF. In DNA, the CDR3 is TGTGCCAGCAGTCGCGGACAGGGGGCTGGCACTGAAGCTTTCTTT.

V gene TRBV27 combines with J gene TRBJ2-7, with unresolved D. The V gene's germline CDR1 is MNHEY and CDR2 SMNVEV (reference sequence). The V end lost 6 bases, the J end lost 2 bases, and 14 bases lay between the germline ends. CDR3 length equals 14 residues. This chain's CDR3 is CASRTRTETYEQYF. In DNA form, the CDR3 reads TGTGCCAGCAGGACAAGGACGGAGACCTACGAGCAGTACTTC.

The rearrangement uses TRBV5-4 and TRBJ2-5, with 9 bases lining up with TRBD2. The CDR3 length is 15 residues. Trimming removed 3 bases from V and 4 bases from J; junction bases left unmatched: 7. Per the germline V gene, CDR1 is SGHNT and CDR2 is YYREEE (reference sequence). CDR3 DNA sequence: TGTGCCAGCAGCTCCAATAGCGGGGGAGGAGAGACCCAGTACTTC. Protein: CASSSNSGGGETQYF.

This clone was detected only once. The sample holds other DNA sequences that translate to the same CDR3. The chain uses TRBV4-3 and TRBJ2-6, with D unclear. CDR3 size: 15 residues. Trimming took 0 bases from V and 1 from J, leaving 4 bases between them. Germline CDR1 is LGHNA and CDR2 is YSLEER. The CDR3 loop reads CASSQDRSGANVLTF. CDR3 nucleotides: TGCGCCAGCAGCCAAGACCGGTCTGGGGCCAACGTCCTGACTTTC.

This chain joins TRBV5-1 and TRBJ2-5, with 12 bases lining up with TRBD2. The ends lost 3 bases at V and 5 bases at J; junction bases unmatched: 5. The germline CDR1 and CDR2 sequences are SGHRS and YFSETQ. The CDR3 runs to 15 residues. CDR3 residues: CASSSTSGRMETQYF. Written as DNA, the CDR3 is TGCGCCAGCAGCTCTACTAGCGGGAGGATGGAGACCCAGTACTTC.

With respect to this clone: This may come from a read error, since a much larger clone is one base off. The chain links TRBV18 to TRBJ2-7; perhaps D is TRBD1 or TRBD2 (5 bases each). Germline CDR1 and CDR2: KGHSH and LQKENI. The CDR3 is 14 residues long. CDR3 sequence (DNA): TGTGCCAACTCACCACGGGGCGAGTCCTACGAGCAGTACTTC. Translating it yields CANSPRGESYEQYF.

The V call is TRBV6-1, the J call TRBJ2-5, with TRBD2 as a possible D gene (6 bases). CDR3 length: 15 amino acids. Per germline, CDR1 MNHNS and CDR2 SASEGT. V dropped 6 bases and J dropped 2 bases, with 16 bases sitting between them. CDR3 residues: CASSPLGLIQETQYF. In DNA, the CDR3 is TGTGCCAGCAGCCCTCTCGGACTAATACAAGAGACCCAGTACTTC.

The rearrangement links TRBV19 to TRBJ2-7, with TRBD2 matching 13 bases. V was clipped by 4 bases and J by 0 bases; unmatched bases: 9. The CDR3 runs to 18 residues. Germline CDR1 is LNHDA and CDR2 is SQIVND (reference sequence). The CDR3 protein is CASSTTGTSGASSYEQYF. The CDR3 DNA is TGTGCCAGTAGTACTACCGGGACTAGCGGGGCCTCCTCCTACGAGCAGTACTTC.

The chain combines TRBV23-1 with TRBJ1-6, with D unresolved. TRBV23-1 is an ORF, and what it does is uncertain. The CDR3 sequence is 16 residues long. V lost 7 bases, J lost 5 bases, and 18 bases lay in between. CDR3 sequence: CASKRGTASDNSPLHF. In nucleotides, the CDR3 is TGCGCCAGCAAACGGGGAACGGCGTCCGATAATTCACCCCTCCACTTT.

The chain couples TRBV7-2 to TRBJ2-7; D is unresolved. From germline, CDR1 is SGHTA and CDR2 FQGNSA. With 5 bases removed from V and 6 bases from J, the gap between germline ends came to 17 bases. This CDR3 is 14 amino acids long. Written as DNA, the CDR3 is TGTGCCAGCAGCGTACTCCAGACCGGGCGCGAGCAGTACTTC. Protein: CASSVLQTGREQYF.

The rearrangement links TRBV7-9 to TRBJ2-7, with 9 positions matching TRBD1. Germline V CDR1 and CDR2: SEHNR, FQNEAQ (reference sequence). V dropped 4 bases and J dropped 5; count of bases not matched to a gene: 6. The CDR3 runs to 14 residues. In nucleotides, the CDR3 is TGTGCCAGCAGCTCTGGACAGGGGTCCGACGAGCAGTACTTC. As protein: CASSSGQGSDEQYF.

The genes are TRBV27 and TRBJ1-4; 12 nucleotides match TRBD1. V gave up 5 bases and J gave up 6 bases; unmatched junction bases: 13. Germline V lookup: CDR1 MNHEY, CDR2 SMNVEV (reference sequence). CDR3 size: 18 residues. The chain's CDR3 is CASSASGTGGMGYEKLFF. In DNA, the CDR3 is TGTGCCAGCAGTGCCTCGGGGACAGGGGGCATGGGGTATGAAAAACTGTTTTTT.

This chain connects TRBV6-5 to TRBJ1-1; D is uncertain. The CDR3 consists of 13 residues. The V and J ends lost 4 bases and 0 bases respectively, with 6 bases between them. CDR1 and CDR2 from the germline V gene are MNHEY and SVGAGI. The CDR3 loop is CASSSYLNTEAFF. The CDR3, as DNA: TGTGCCAGCAGTTCCTACTTGAACACTGAAGCTTTCTTT.

The V call is TRBV9, the J call TRBJ1-1; D might be TRBD1 (6 bases). Trimming took off 4 bases at V and 4 bases at J, with 14 bases between the two ends. The CDR3 sequence is 14 residues long. Germline V gives CDR1 SGDLS, CDR2 YYNGEE. The CDR3 here is CASSLRGGPTEAFF. The CDR3 nucleotides are TGTGCCAGCAGCCTCCGCGGGGGCCCCACTGAAGCTTTCTTT.

The rearrangement links TRBV19 to TRBJ1-2, with 7 bases aligning to TRBD1. From germline, CDR1 is LNHDA and CDR2 SQIVND (reference sequence). The CDR3 covers 16 residues. The V and J ends lost 4 bases and 4 bases, in that order; junction bases with no gene match: 12. The CDR3 here is CASSTFGTESFYGYTF. The DNA for the CDR3 is TGTGCCAGTAGTACCTTCGGGACAGAATCTTTCTATGGCTACACCTTC. Complete variable domain (other parts from reference TRBV19 and TRBJ1-2): DGGITQSPKYLFRKEGQNVTLSCEQNLNHDAMYWYRQDPGQGLRLIYYSQIVNDFQKGDIAEGYSVSREKKESFPLTVTSAQKNPTAFYLCASSTFGTESFYGYTFGSGTRLTVV.

The CDR3 region is CASSEGDSYNSPLHF. CDR3 nucleotides: TGTGCCAGCAGTGAGGGGGACAGCTATAATTCACCCCTCCACTTT. The chain recombines TRBV25-1 with TRBJ1-6; TRBD1 matches at 7 bases. Germline CDR1 reads MGHDK; CDR2 reads SYGVNS. The CDR3 consists of 15 residues. J was trimmed by 3 bases and V by 3 bases; bases with no gene match: 2.

On this clone itself: Possible read error: a much larger clone is one base away. Other DNA sequences in the same sample also yield this CDR3. The chain couples TRBV7-3 to TRBJ2-2, with D hard to call. The V end lost 5 bases, the J end lost 2 bases, and 3 bases lay between the germline ends. CDR1 is SGHTA, CDR2 FQGTGA, per germline. This CDR3 spans 12 amino acids. The CDR3 is CASSLNTGELFF. CDR3 sequence (DNA): TGTGCCAGCAGCCTAAACACCGGGGAGCTGTTTTTT.

This chain uses TRBV10-3 with TRBJ2-5, with D maybe TRBD1 (6 bases). V was clipped by 1 base and J by 0 bases, with 12 bases between them. This CDR3 comprises 16 residues. Germline lookup yields CDR1 ENHRY and CDR2 SYGVKD. The CDR3 sequence is CAISEWNGTYQETQYF. CDR3 nucleotides: TGTGCCATCAGTGAGTGGAACGGGACATACCAAGAGACCCAGTACTTC.

The chain employs TRBV6-1 and TRBJ1-2, with 11 bases that match TRBD1. From germline, CDR1 is MNHNS and CDR2 SASEGT. V shed 11 bases, J shed 4 bases, and the junction held 6 bases outside the gene matches. The CDR3 spans 13 residues. The CDR3 coding sequence is TGTGCCGGACGCGGGACAGGGGGCTATGGCTACACCTTC. Translation: CAGRGTGGYGYTF.

The chain joins TRBV18 to TRBJ1-4; 9 bases map to TRBD1. The CDR3 is 14 amino acids. The germline V gene has CDR1 KGHSH and CDR2 LQKENI. V dropped 4 bases and J dropped 5; count of bases not matched to a gene: 2. The CDR3 bases are TGTGCCAGCTCACTCGGGACAGGGAATGAAAAACTGTTTTTT. As protein: CASSLGTGNEKLFF.

Points on this clone: One junction end does not reproduce the germline sequence, and a read error may be involved. This rearrangement joins TRBV7-7 to TRBJ2-1, with a tentative D call TRBD2 (6 bases). This CDR3 contains 15 residues. Germline CDR1 is SSHAT and CDR2 is FNYEAQ (reference sequence). The CDR3 loop is CASSQGTSANNEQFF. CDR3 nucleotide sequence: TGTGCTAGCAGCCAAGGGACTTCCGCCAACAATGAGCAGTTCTTC.

This chain joins TRBV30 and TRBJ2-5; the D gene is possibly TRBD2 (7 bases). Germline values: CDR1 GTSNPN, CDR2 SVGIG (reference sequence). V lost 0 bases, J lost 5 bases, and 13 bases lay in between. This CDR3 is built from 14 residues. The CDR3 sequence: CAWSVAGARETQYF. Here the CDR3 DNA reads TGTGCCTGGAGTGTTGCGGGGGCACGGGAGACCCAGTACTTC.